Below are 7 T cell receptor beta chains sequenced from a single sample in a study of blood T cell repertoires in COVID-19. This table comes from immunoSEQ multiplex PCR, and its TCRdb copy is limited to in-frame clones, with some not included. The data hold 330,000 or so clones, with about 87% observed a single time. Sample: peripheral blood. The receptors were sampled from a man in his thirties or forties with COVID-19, enrolled during active disease.

This chain joins TRBV10-3 and TRBJ1-2; D remains unclear. There are 17 residues in the CDR3. V was shortened by 0 bases and J by 0 bases, with 14 bases between the two germline ends. Per the germline V gene, CDR1 is ENHRY and CDR2 is SYGVKD. The CDR3 bases are TGTGCCATCAGTGAGTCGGAGGGAAGGGTATCTAACTATGGCTACACCTTC. It translates to CAISESEGRVSNYGYTF.

This chain connects TRBV19 to TRBJ1-1; no clear D gene. The CDR3 contains 15 residues. Trimming stripped 4 bases from V and 1 base from J, with 13 bases between. CDR1 and CDR2 from the germline V gene are LNHDA and SQIVND (reference sequence). CDR3 sequence: CASSTYSGKNTEAFF. The DNA for the CDR3 is TGTGCCAGTAGTACATATAGCGGGAAGAACACTGAAGCTTTCTTT.

This clone was seen just once. This chain uses TRBV7-6 with TRBJ1-2; 10 bases map to TRBD1. The CDR3 extends over 16 amino acids. V lost 2 bases and J lost 3; bases outside the gene matches: 6. Germline V lookup: CDR1 SGHVS, CDR2 FNYEAQ. The chain's CDR3 is CASSLRSGTGDYGYTF. CDR3 nucleotide sequence: TGTGCCAGCAGCTTACGTTCCGGGACAGGGGACTATGGCTACACCTTC.

With regard to this clone: One base away lies a much larger clone, so this may be a sequencing read error. The chain has TRBV27 and TRBJ2-7; 10 nucleotides line up with TRBD1. The CDR3 runs to 14 residues. CDR1 MNHEY and CDR2 SMNVEV come from the germline V gene (reference sequence). The V gene end was trimmed by 4 bases and the J gene end by 3 bases; junction bases not matched to a gene: 3. The CDR3 spells CASSYGTGVYEQYF. The CDR3 nucleotides are TGTGCCAGCAGTTACGGGACAGGGGTCTACGAGCAGTACTTC.

This rearrangement joins TRBV19 to TRBJ1-5; possible D gene TRBD1, 6 bases. The CDR3 has 19 residues. Trimming took 2 bases from V and 2 from J, leaving 22 bases between them. In germline, CDR1 is LNHDA, CDR2 SQIVND (reference sequence). The CDR3 loop reads CASSIFGLMGGPGNQPQHF. Here the CDR3 DNA reads TGTGCCAGTAGTATATTCGGTTTGATGGGGGGGCCGGGCAATCAGCCCCAGCATTTT.

The chain carries TRBV18 and TRBJ2-7, with 7 bases fitting TRBD2. Germline V gene sequence: CDR1 KGHSH, CDR2 LQKENI. The CDR3 totals 17 residues. The V segment lost 3 bases and the J segment 5 bases; nucleotides outside the gene matches: 16. CDR3 amino acids: CASSPGGAARLVHEQYF. DNA for the CDR3: TGTGCCAGCTCACCGGGAGGGGCGGCCAGGTTGGTACACGAGCAGTACTTC.

The chain links TRBV29-1 to TRBJ2-3; 10 nucleotides line up with TRBD2. The junction had 5 bases not matched to a gene; V was cut back by 5 bases and J by 0 bases. Germline V lookup: CDR1 SQVTM, CDR2 ANQGSEA. The CDR3 sequence is 15 residues long. This CDR3 is CSVTRTSGSTDTQYF. The CDR3 nucleotides are TGCAGCGTTACTAGGACTAGCGGAAGCACAGATACGCAGTATTTT.